There are a few counts of the clone carrying this T cell receptor beta chain. Its antigen is not known. The record originates from a study of response to subunit inactivated influenza vaccine. The germline gives CDR1 MGHRA, CDR2 YSYEKL. Between the trimmed V and J ends, which lost 4 bases and 0 bases, there was a span of 13 bases. This CDR3 is 15 amino acids long. A single record per CDR3 protein comes from TCRdb applying MiXCR to the RT-PCR reads. This table has about 500,000 distinct CDR3 sequences, 6% to 9% appearing once. Overall study findings and caveats: Researchers suggested that each seasonal influenza vaccination recruits few new T cells.

The genes are TRBV4-1 and TRBJ2-7; no clear D gene. The TCR was taken from a man between 45 and 75 years old who received an inactivated influenza vaccine. Here the sequenced sample was PBMCs from blood, taken around 25 months after vaccination. The CDR3 protein is CASSLGARNSYEQYF. The CDR3 DNA sequence: TGCGCCAGCAGCCTTGGAGCGCGGAACTCCTACGAGCAGTACTTC.